Described below is a single T cell receptor (beta chain) sequence and its context. Its specific antigen is unknown. No much larger clonotype is one base removed from it; base qualities were not supplied. The data were taken from a study of identical twins (dated by TCRdb to the mid-2010s). Regarding the research as a whole: TCR alpha and beta repertoires from monozygotic twins, unrelated adults of various ages and cord blood were deep-sequenced to test whether fetal clonotypes persist. Replicate twin experiments were performed at different times using different library preparation protocols to rule out contamination. General study outcomes and caveats: Fewer insertions were carried by abundant cord blood beta clonotypes; a weaker similar trend was observed in young adult naive repertoires, while no such trend was observed in memory repertoires. Invariant T cells such as MAIT and iNKT could partly confound zero-insertion analyses, although diverse VJ usage argued against such confounding for most clonotypes. In monozygotic twins, out-of-frame TCR alpha sharing was systematically underestimated by recombination models, although the models agreed with sharing between unrelated individuals. Because the same donors could not be followed over many years, the conclusions depended on cross-sectional statistical analysis. Compared with coincidental sharing between unrelated individuals, an excess of low generation-probability sequences was observed among out-of-frame TCR alpha sequences shared between twins. Excess twin sharing in beta out-of-frame sequences was weaker because fewer shared sequences lowered the signal-to-noise ratio.

Every donor was a healthy Caucasian. Three pairs of female monozygotic twins, all aged roughly 18 to 29 years, were included in the twin cohort. Peripheral blood mononuclear cells were used as the source from which RNA for TCR libraries was isolated. The CDR3 goes from the cysteine to the phenylalanine over 16 residues. Kept here is only the CDR3 DNA, which spans 48 bases and is read in frame from base 1. Trimming removed 4 bases from V and 7 bases from J; the gene matches leave 9 bases unexplained. Library preparation employed 5' RACE. For sequencing, an Illumina HiSeq 2000 was employed. Template switching introduced a universal primer binding site; the final cDNA contained a unique molecular identifier, enabling accurate counting of TCR cDNA molecules. First-strand cDNA for TCR alpha and beta chains was synthesized from specific primers in the conserved constant-segment region. To control for contamination, every cDNA library carried two barcodes: a SMART-Mk sample barcode plus Illumina barcodes. TruSeq adapter sequences, together with Illumina sample barcodes, were added in two successive PCR steps. TCR alpha and beta cDNA libraries were sequenced on the Illumina HiSeq platform with custom primers. On the authors' methods: Unique molecular identifiers were extracted from raw reads with MiGEC, and CDR3 positions were determined with MiXCR. Recombination models were inferred per individual with the repgenHMM and IGoR tools using an EM algorithm. Shared clonotypes were analyzed with the tcR package in R, and sharing was normalized by the product of cloneset sizes. To study raw recombination without the effects of thymic and clonal selection, out-of-frame nonproductive sequences were analyzed. TCRdb reanalyzed the raw reads on its own, using fastp at Q25 for trimming and MiXCR for clone calling, and kept in-frame beta chains. Rows with a matching CDR3 protein are joined into one entry that keeps the most common DNA and genes. TCRdb's processing, not the study's, gives the V and J calls here. The sample data list about 890,000 distinct CDR3 sequences, and about 12% of these were observed just once. 1.5% to 2% of the sample belongs to the ten largest clones.

The data were also submitted as part of a second study, on yellow fever vaccine responses in identical twins. The second study also describes: The T cell response to vaccination in identical twins was reported by the authors to appear partly convergent and partly personalized. In identical twins, the study followed T cell clones that responded to the vaccine with precision.

The chain links TRBV12-3 or TRBV12-4 with TRBJ2-1; the junction holds 11 bases that match TRBD2. The sequence derives from a woman younger than 35 in good health. Sequenced: PBMCs. For the CDR3, the sequence is CASSSWASGRNNEQFF. The nucleotide sequence reads TGTGCCAGCAGTTCTTGGGCTAGCGGGAGGAATAATGAGCAGTTCTTC.